Listed here is a single T cell receptor beta chain. Primers used in a second PCR of about 7 to 12 cycles were a sample-barcoded 5' primer and a J-beta primer mix. Each cDNA molecule was tagged by a template-switch adaptor with 12 random nucleotides. Each CDR3 protein gets one entry after TCRdb re-called the 5' RACE reads with MiXCR. The table lists hundreds of thousands of distinct CDR3 sequences, more than 40% of them singletons. The data are from a study of blood T cells in healthy people across ages. Germline V gene lookup returns CDR1 MNHNS and CDR2 SASEGT. The CDR3 is made up of 12 amino acids. Trimming cost V 6 bases and J 1 base, with 4 bases left between them.

This clonotype originated in a man between 60 and 75 years old in good health. This chain joins TRBV6-1 and TRBJ2-1; the D is unclear. Sequenced: blood. CDR3 amino acids: CASRESYNEQFF. For the CDR3, the DNA is TGTGCCAGCAGAGAGTCCTACAATGAGCAGTTCTTC.